This entry concerns a single T cell receptor beta chain. The antigen remains undetermined. The data were obtained in a study of T cells in Graves' hyperthyroidism and ophthalmopathy. Using RNA transcripts as the source, TCR beta CDR3 regions were amplified. Primed by the HTBI set, a first-round RT-PCR was run on the TCR CDR3. Each CDR3 protein gets one entry after TCRdb re-called the multiplex PCR reads with MiXCR. The table includes hundreds of thousands of distinct CDR3 sequences, about 38% detected once. V gave up 1 base and J gave up 6 bases, with 10 bases separating them. Germline V gives CDR1 MDHEN, CDR2 SYDVKM. The CDR3 length is 13 residues. Study-wide results and caveats: Researchers report that a 13 V-J model separated ophthalmopathy from stable hyperthyroidism. Clonotypes that were expanded in thyroid above 0.001 mostly appeared in blood too.

Diagnoses were made from clinical symptoms, serum measures (thyroxine and TRAb), thyroid ultrasound and orbital computed tomography. The sequence was collected from a man aged 18 to 29 with Graves' hyperthyroidism. Sequencing was carried out using blood. The chain joins TRBV28 to TRBJ2-7; no reliable D call. The CDR3 here is CASSLYRAGEQYF. DNA of the CDR3: TGTGCCAGCAGTTTATATCGGGCCGGCGAGCAGTACTTC.